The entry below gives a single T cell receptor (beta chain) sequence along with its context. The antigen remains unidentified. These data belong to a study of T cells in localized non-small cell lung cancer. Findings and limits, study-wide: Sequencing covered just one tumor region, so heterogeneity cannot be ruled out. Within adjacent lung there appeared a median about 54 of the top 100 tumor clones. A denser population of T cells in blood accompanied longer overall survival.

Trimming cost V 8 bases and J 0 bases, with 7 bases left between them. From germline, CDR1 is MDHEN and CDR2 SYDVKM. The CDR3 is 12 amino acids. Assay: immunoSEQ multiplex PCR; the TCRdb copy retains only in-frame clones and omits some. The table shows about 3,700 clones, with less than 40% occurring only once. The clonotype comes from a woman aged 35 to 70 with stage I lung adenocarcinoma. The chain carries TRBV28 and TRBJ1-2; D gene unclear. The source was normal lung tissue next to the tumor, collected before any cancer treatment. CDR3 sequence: CASGFPNYGYTF. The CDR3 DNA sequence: TGTGCCAGCGGGTTCCCTAACTATGGCTACACCTTC.